This TCR beta chain was recorded in a study of OX40 agonist ivuxolimab in advanced cancers. Trimming left V 2 bases short and J 1 base short, with 8 bases between. Germline V gene lookup returns CDR1 MNHEY and CDR2 SVGAGI. The CDR3 contains 14 residues. Autoimmune disease history or systemic immunosuppression was exclusionary. Only in-frame clones appear in the TCRdb table, and some are missing; sequencing was by immunoSEQ multiplex PCR. Among fewer than 40,000 clones listed, roughly nine tenths were seen once. The receptor was derived from an adult with an advanced solid tumor such as melanoma, head and neck, liver or kidney cancer. The starting material was CD4+ or CD8+ T cells sorted from blood, obtained in a trial of the OX40 agonist ivuxolimab. The chain has TRBV6-5 and TRBJ1-2, with D unclear. The DNA of the CDR3 is TGTGCCAGCAGTTACGCGGTGATTAACTATGGCTACACCTTC. This encodes CASSYAVINYGYTF.